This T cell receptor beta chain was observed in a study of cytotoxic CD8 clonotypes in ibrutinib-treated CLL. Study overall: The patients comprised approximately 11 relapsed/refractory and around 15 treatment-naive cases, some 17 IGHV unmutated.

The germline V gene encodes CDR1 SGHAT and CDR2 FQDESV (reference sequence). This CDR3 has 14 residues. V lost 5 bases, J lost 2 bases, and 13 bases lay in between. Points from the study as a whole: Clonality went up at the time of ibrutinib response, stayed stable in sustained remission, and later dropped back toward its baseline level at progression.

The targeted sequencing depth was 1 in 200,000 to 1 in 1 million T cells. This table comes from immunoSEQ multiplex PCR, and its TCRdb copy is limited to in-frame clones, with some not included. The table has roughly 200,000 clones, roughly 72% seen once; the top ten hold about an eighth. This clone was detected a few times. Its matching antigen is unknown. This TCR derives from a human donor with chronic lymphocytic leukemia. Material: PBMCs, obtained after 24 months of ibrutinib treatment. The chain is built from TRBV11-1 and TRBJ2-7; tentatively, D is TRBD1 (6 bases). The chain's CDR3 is CASSARGQPYEQYF. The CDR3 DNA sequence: TGTGCCAGCAGCGCCAGGGGACAACCCTACGAGCAGTACTTC.